This is a list of T cell receptor beta chains from one sample in a study of CD8 T cell repertoires and HIV-1 epitope variants. Sequencing was performed with immunoSEQ multiplex PCR; in TCRdb, only in-frame clones are kept and a portion is missing. Of roughly 4,800 clones listed, more than 55% are singletons. The antigens these receptors bind are not known. Sequencing was carried out using cultured CD8+ T cells derived from PBMCs. Source of these receptors: a male donor with HIV. Each CDR3 is given with its conserved first and last residue. D genes are given only for firm matches. Not all rows give a size; the values are once, few, many and, for expanded clones, a class.

CASSLGAAMNTEAFF	TGTGCCAGCAGCTTGGGGGCAGCAATGAACACTGAAGCTTTCTTT	TRBJ1-1	NA	TRBV5-6	few
CASSQLAGDYEQYF	TGTGCCAGCAGCCAGCTAGCGGGGGACTACGAGCAGTACTTC	TRBJ2-7	TRBD2	TRBV7-8	NA
CASSLDVDRLHYGYTF	TGCGCCAGCAGCTTGGACGTGGACAGACTTCACTATGGCTACACCTTC	TRBJ1-2	NA	TRBV5-1	NA
CATSREITYEQYF	TGTGCCACCAGCAGAGAAATCACCTACGAGCAGTACTTC	TRBJ2-7	NA	TRBV15	NA
CATNAGGEGQPQHF	TGTGCCACCAACGCAGGGGGCGAGGGTCAGCCCCAGCATTTT	TRBJ1-5	TRBD1	TRBV15	few
CASSRTPEGNEQYF	TGCGCCAGCAGCCGCACCCCGGAGGGTAACGAGCAGTACTTC	TRBJ2-7	NA	TRBV5-1	few
CASSPISTSGSSYEQYF	TGTGCCAGCAGCCCCATCTCTACTAGCGGGAGCTCCTACGAGCAGTACTTC	TRBJ2-7	TRBD2	TRBV27	NA
CASSYFQDRGGYTF	TGTGCCAGCAGTTACTTCCAGGATCGGGGTGGCTACACCTTC	TRBJ1-2	NA	TRBV6-6	NA
CASSLGQGLSYEQYF	TGTGCCAGCAGTCTAGGACAGGGACTCTCCTACGAGCAGTACTTC	TRBJ2-7	TRBD1	TRBV27	NA
CASSRDRVFHEQYF	TGTGCCAGCAGCCGAGACAGGGTCTTCCACGAGCAGTACTTC	TRBJ2-7	TRBD1	TRBV13	once
CAWSVLVGENTEAFF	TGTGCCTGGAGTGTCCTGGTAGGGGAGAACACTGAAGCTTTCTTT	TRBJ1-1	NA	TRBV30	few
CASSLSGTTSRQDF	TGTGCCAGCAGTTTATCGGGGACTACCTCCCGGCAGGACTTC	TRBJ2-7	TRBD2	TRBV27	few
CASSQAGGEQYF	TGTGCCAGCAGCCAAGCGGGGGGCGAGCAGTACTTC	TRBJ2-7	TRBD2	TRBV4-2	NA
CASSSDREDF	TGTGCCAGCAGCTCGGACAGGGAGGACTTC	TRBJ1-2	TRBD1	TRBV5-8	NA
CASSSRPNEQFF	TGTGCCAGCAGCTCCAGACCGAATGAGCAGTTCTTC	TRBJ2-1	NA	TRBV5-6	few
CASRRDGANYGYTF	TGTGCCAGCAGACGGGACGGAGCTAACTATGGCTACACCTTC	TRBJ1-2	NA	TRBV6-5	NA
CARDRGPTNEKLFF	TGTGCCAGGGACAGGGGGCCTACTAATGAAAAACTGTTTTTT	TRBJ1-4	NA	TRBV21-1	NA
CASSQEPGAGALSSYEQYF	TGCGCCAGCAGCCAAGAGCCGGGAGCGGGCGCCCTGAGCTCCTACGAGCAGTACTTC	TRBJ2-7	NA	TRBV4-3	hyperexpanded
CASSSLQVGSYEQYF	TGTGCCAGCAGTTCATTACAGGTGGGCTCCTACGAGCAGTACTTC	TRBJ2-7	NA	TRBV6-5	NA
CASRLTGRPGELFF	TGTGCCAGCAGGCTAACAGGGAGGCCCGGGGAGCTGTTTTTT	TRBJ2-2	NA	TRBV6-1	few
CASSPGTEETQYF	TGTGCCAGCAGCCCTGGGACAGAAGAGACCCAGTACTTC	TRBJ2-5	TRBD1	TRBV11-2	NA
CATSRGTSTNTEAFF	TGTGCCACCAGCAGAGGGACATCTACTAACACTGAAGCTTTCTTT	TRBJ1-1	NA	TRBV15	NA
CAITLDGNTEAFF	TGTGCCATCACTTTGGACGGAAACACTGAAGCTTTCTTT	TRBJ1-1	NA	TRBV10-3	NA
CASRMTGDTEAFF	TGTGCCAGCAGGATGACAGGAGACACTGAAGCTTTCTTT	TRBJ1-1	NA	TRBV27	few
CASRGGRGLTFEQYF	TGTGCCAGCAGGGGTGGCAGGGGGCTTACTTTCGAGCAGTACTTC	TRBJ2-7	TRBD1	TRBV6-5	NA
CASSVNSGEQFF	TGTGCCAGCAGCGTGAACTCAGGAGAGCAGTTCTTC	TRBJ2-1	NA	TRBV9	once
CASSLGGQKQPQHF	TGTGCCAGCAGCTTAGGGGGGCAAAAGCAGCCCCAGCATTTT	TRBJ1-5	NA	TRBV7-8	NA
CASSDYHPAGHNEQFF	TGTGCCAGCAGTGACTACCATCCTGCGGGTCACAATGAGCAGTTCTTC	TRBJ2-1	NA	TRBV6-1	NA
CASSLAGGRNEKLFF	TGTGCCAGCAGTTTAGCCGGGGGGCGGAATGAAAAACTGTTTTTT	TRBJ1-4	NA	TRBV28	NA
CASSRGTGSSGNTIYF	TGTGCCAGTAGTAGGGGGACGGGAAGCTCTGGAAACACCATATATTTT	TRBJ1-3	NA	TRBV19	NA
CASSWGQGATNEKLFF	TGCGCCAGCAGCTGGGGACAGGGAGCAACTAATGAAAAACTGTTTTTT	TRBJ1-4	TRBD1	TRBV5-1	NA
CSVVLPSGNTIYF	TGCAGCGTTGTACTTCCCTCTGGAAACACCATATATTTT	TRBJ1-3	NA	TRBV29-1	NA
CATQPQGSGNSPLHF	TGTGCCACCCAACCCCAGGGGAGCGGGAATTCACCCCTCCACTTT	TRBJ1-6	NA	TRBV27	NA
CASSAGTGYNEQYF	TGTGCCAGCAGTGCCGGGACAGGGTACAACGAGCAGTACTTC	TRBJ2-7	TRBD1	TRBV6-5	NA
CASSFSGGAPDTQYF	TGTGCCAGCAGTTTTAGCGGGGGGGCCCCCGATACGCAGTATTTT	TRBJ2-3	TRBD2	TRBV27	NA
CASSRTSGGTDTQYF	TGTGCCAGCAGCAGGACTAGCGGGGGGACAGATACGCAGTATTTT	TRBJ2-3	TRBD2	TRBV9	NA
CASTPTTTSGRSTDTQYF	TGTGCCAGCACCCCGACCACGACTAGCGGGCGTAGCACAGATACGCAGTATTTT	TRBJ2-3	TRBD2	TRBV27	NA
CASSSAGIDQETQYF	TGTGCCAGCAGCTCCGCCGGGATAGATCAAGAGACCCAGTACTTC	TRBJ2-5	NA	TRBV5-6	NA
CASSLGTGELEQYF	TGCGCCAGCAGCTTGGGGACAGGGGAGTTGGAGCAGTACTTC	TRBJ2-7	TRBD1	TRBV5-1	NA
CASSFTGISYGYTF	TGTGCCAGCAGTTTTACAGGGATTAGCTATGGCTACACCTTC	TRBJ1-2	NA	TRBV28	NA
CASSHVQGGLHEQYF	TGCGCCAGCAGCCACGTACAGGGAGGCCTTCACGAGCAGTACTTC	TRBJ2-7	NA	TRBV4-3	NA
CASSQEEGRGYTF	TGCGCCAGCAGCCAAGAGGAAGGTCGTGGCTACACCTTC	TRBJ1-2	NA	TRBV4-3	NA
CASGSGGSVATQYF	TGTGCCAGCGGATCGGGCGGGAGTGTCGCGACCCAGTACTTC	TRBJ2-5	TRBD2	TRBV27	NA
CASSQVWTGDYGYTF	TGCGCCAGCAGCCAAGTATGGACAGGGGACTATGGCTACACCTTC	TRBJ1-2	TRBD1	TRBV4-3	few
CASSRWDSLQETQYF	TGTGCCAGCAGTCGTTGGGACAGCCTCCAAGAGACCCAGTACTTC	TRBJ2-5	TRBD1	TRBV6-1	NA
CASSIGAEELFF	TGTGCCAGTAGTATAGGGGCTGAGGAGCTGTTTTTT	TRBJ2-2	NA	TRBV19	NA
CASSRDSGYTF	TGTGCCAGCTCACGAGACAGTGGCTACACCTTC	TRBJ1-2	NA	TRBV18	few
CASAELAGYEQYF	TGTGCCAGTGCGGAACTAGCGGGTTACGAGCAGTACTTC	TRBJ2-7	TRBD2	TRBV19	NA
CASSKILRGNQETQYF	TGTGCCAGCAGCAAAATTCTAAGGGGAAACCAAGAGACCCAGTACTTC	TRBJ2-5	NA	TRBV21-1	few
CASSLSSHSNEQFF	TGTGCCAGCAGCTTGAGTTCCCATTCCAATGAGCAGTTCTTC	TRBJ2-1	NA	TRBV5-6	once
CASSLYGSTGELFF	TGTGCCAGCAGTTTATATGGGAGCACCGGGGAGCTGTTTTTT	TRBJ2-2	NA	TRBV27	once
CSAGQGAKGYTF	TGCAGCGCTGGACAGGGGGCAAAGGGCTACACCTTC	TRBJ1-2	TRBD1	TRBV29-1	NA
CASSSTVEQYF	TGTGCCAGCAGCTCCACAGTCGAGCAGTACTTC	TRBJ2-7	NA	TRBV11-2	NA
CASSEKRGASTDTQYF	TGTGCCAGCAGTGAAAAGAGGGGGGCAAGCACAGATACGCAGTATTTT	TRBJ2-3	NA	TRBV6-4	NA
CASSWEDTTDPHNEQFF	TGTGCCAGCAGCTGGGAGGATACGACGGACCCACACAATGAGCAGTTCTTC	TRBJ2-1	NA	TRBV5-8	NA
CASSYDRRAYEQYF	TGTGCCAGCAGTTACGATCGGAGGGCCTACGAGCAGTACTTC	TRBJ2-7	NA	TRBV6-5	NA
CASSPRSTGFNEKLFF	TGTGCCAGCAGCCCCAGGAGTACAGGCTTTAATGAAAAACTGTTTTTT	TRBJ1-4	NA	TRBV7-2	NA
CASSESAESYGTQYF	TGTGCCAGCAGTGAGTCCGCAGAGTCCTACGGGACCCAGTACTTC	TRBJ2-5	NA	TRBV25-1	NA
CASSFVTGSYEQYF	TGTGCCAGCAGTTTTGTGACAGGGTCCTACGAGCAGTACTTC	TRBJ2-7	TRBD1	TRBV28	NA